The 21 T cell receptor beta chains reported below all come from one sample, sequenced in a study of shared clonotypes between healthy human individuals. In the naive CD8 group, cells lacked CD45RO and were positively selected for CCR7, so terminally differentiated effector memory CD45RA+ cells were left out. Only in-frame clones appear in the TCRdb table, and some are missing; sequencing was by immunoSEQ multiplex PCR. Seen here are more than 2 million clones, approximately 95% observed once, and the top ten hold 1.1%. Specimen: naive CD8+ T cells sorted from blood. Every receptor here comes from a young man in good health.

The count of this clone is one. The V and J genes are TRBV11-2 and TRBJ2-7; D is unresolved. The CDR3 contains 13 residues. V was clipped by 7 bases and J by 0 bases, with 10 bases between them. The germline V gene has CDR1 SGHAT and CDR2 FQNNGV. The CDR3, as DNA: TGTGCCAGCACCGAAAGCCCCTCCTACGAGCAGTACTTC. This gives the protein CASTESPSYEQYF.

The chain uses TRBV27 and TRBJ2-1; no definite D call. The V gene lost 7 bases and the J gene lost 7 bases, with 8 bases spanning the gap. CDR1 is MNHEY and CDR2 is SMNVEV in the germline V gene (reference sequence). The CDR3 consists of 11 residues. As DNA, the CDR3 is TGTGCCAGCACTGTAGGGAATGAGCAGTTCTTC. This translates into CASTVGNEQFF.

Written as DNA, the CDR3 is TGTGCCAGCAGCATGGACAGGGCCTTCTACGAGCAGTACTTC. Translating it yields CASSMDRAFYEQYF. V usage is TRBV5-6 and J usage is TRBJ2-7; TRBD1 matches 8 bases. CDR1 SGHDT and CDR2 YYEEEE come from the germline V gene. J lost 3 bases, V lost 4 bases, and 6 bases had no gene match. The CDR3 sequence is 14 residues long.

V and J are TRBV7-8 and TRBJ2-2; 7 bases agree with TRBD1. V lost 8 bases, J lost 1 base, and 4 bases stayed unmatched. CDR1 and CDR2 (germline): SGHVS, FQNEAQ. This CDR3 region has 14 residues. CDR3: CASLWTGNTGELFF. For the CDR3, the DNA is TGTGCCAGCCTTTGGACAGGGAACACCGGGGAGCTGTTTTTT.

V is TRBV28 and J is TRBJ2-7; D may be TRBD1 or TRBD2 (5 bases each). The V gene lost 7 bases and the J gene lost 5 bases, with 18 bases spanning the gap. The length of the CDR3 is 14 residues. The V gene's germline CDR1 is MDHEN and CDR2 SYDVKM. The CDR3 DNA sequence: TGTGCCAGCACCGCCCGGGGCTACCTAGACGAGCAGTACTTC. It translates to CASTARGYLDEQYF.

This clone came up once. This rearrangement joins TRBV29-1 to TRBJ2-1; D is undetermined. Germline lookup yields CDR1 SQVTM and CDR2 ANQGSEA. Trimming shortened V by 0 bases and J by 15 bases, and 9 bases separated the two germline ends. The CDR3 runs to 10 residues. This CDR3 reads CSVEDVGGFF. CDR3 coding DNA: TGCAGCGTTGAAGACGTCGGTGGGTTCTTC.

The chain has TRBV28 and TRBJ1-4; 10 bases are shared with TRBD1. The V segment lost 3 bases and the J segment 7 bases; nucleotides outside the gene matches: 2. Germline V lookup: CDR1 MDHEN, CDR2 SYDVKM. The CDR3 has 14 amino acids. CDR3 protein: CASSFRDRGEKLFF. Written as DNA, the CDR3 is TGTGCCAGCAGTTTCCGGGACAGGGGTGAAAAACTGTTTTTT.

For the CDR3, the DNA is TGTGCCAGCAGTTTTGTGGGCACTGAAGCTTTCTTT. Its translation: CASSFVGTEAFF. The chain uses TRBV6-6 and TRBJ1-1; D gene ambiguous. The V gene lost 4 bases and the J gene lost 4 bases, with 7 bases spanning the gap. This CDR3 has 12 residues. Germline V gene lookup returns CDR1 MNHNY and CDR2 SVGAGI (reference sequence).

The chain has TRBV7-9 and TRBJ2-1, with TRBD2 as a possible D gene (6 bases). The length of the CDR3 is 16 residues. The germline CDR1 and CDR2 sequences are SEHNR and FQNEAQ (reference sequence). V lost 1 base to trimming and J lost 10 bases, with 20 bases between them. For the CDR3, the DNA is TGTGCCAGCAGCTTAGAGGTGGGGGGACCTACCAAGGAGCAGTTCTTC. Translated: CASSLEVGGPTKEQFF.

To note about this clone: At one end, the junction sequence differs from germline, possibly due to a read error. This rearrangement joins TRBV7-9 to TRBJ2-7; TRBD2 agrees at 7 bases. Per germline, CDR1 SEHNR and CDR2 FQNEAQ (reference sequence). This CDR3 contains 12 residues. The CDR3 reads CASSLAGTTVDF. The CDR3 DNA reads TGTGCCAGCAGCTTAGCCGGGACTACAGTTGACTTC.

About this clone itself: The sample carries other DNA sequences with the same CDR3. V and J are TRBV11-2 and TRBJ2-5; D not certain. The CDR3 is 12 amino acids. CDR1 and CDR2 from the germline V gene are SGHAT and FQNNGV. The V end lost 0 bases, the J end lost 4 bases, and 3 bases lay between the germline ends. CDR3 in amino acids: CASSLDRETQYF. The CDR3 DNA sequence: TGTGCCAGCAGCTTAGATCGAGAGACCCAGTACTTC.

The CDR3 sequence: CSAGLGGNYGYTF. CDR3 bases: TGCAGCGCAGGGCTCGGGGGGAACTATGGCTACACCTTC. V usage is TRBV29-1 and J usage is TRBJ1-2; D is possibly TRBD1 (5 bases). CDR3 size: 13 residues. V lost 7 bases and J 2 bases, leaving 14 bases between the germline ends. Germline CDR1 reads SQVTM; CDR2 reads ANQGSEA.

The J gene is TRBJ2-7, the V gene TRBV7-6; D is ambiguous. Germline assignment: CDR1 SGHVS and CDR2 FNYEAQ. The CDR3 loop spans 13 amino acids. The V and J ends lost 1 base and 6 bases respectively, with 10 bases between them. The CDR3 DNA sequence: TGTGCCAGCAGCTTAGGAGAAATGGGCGAGCAGTACTTC. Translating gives CASSLGEMGEQYF.

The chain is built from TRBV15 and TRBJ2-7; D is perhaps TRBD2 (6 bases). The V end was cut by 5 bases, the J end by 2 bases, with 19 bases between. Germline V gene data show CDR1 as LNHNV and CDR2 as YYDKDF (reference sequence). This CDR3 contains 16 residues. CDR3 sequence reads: CATSPNLEGRTYEQYF. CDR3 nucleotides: TGTGCCACCAGCCCCAATCTCGAGGGGAGGACCTACGAGCAGTACTTC.

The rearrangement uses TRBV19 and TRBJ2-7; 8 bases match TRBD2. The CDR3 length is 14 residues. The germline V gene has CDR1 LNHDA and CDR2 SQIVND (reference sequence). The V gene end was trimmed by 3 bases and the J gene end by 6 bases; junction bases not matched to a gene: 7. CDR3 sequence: CASSMVHGTSEQYF. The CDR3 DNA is TGTGCCAGTAGTATGGTGCACGGGACTAGCGAGCAGTACTTC.

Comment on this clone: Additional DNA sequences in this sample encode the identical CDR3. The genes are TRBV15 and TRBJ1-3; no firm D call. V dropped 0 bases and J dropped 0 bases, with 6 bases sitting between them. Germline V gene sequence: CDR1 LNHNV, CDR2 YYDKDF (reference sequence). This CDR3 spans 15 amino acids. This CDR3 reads CATSRDLGSGNTIYF. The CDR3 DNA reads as TGTGCCACCAGCAGAGATCTGGGCTCTGGAAACACCATATATTTT.

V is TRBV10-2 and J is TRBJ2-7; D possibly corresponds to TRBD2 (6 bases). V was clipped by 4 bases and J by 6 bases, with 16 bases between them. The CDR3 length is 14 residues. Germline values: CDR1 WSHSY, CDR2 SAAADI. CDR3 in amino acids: CASSGLGSTIEQYF. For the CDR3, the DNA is TGCGCCAGCAGTGGACTAGGGTCGACGATCGAGCAGTACTTC.

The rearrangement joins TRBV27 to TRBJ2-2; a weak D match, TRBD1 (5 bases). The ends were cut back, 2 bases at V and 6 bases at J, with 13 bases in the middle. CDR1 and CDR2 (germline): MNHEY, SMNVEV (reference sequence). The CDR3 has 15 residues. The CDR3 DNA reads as TGTGCCAGCAGTTTAGTAGGACAAAGGGCCGGGGAGCTGTTTTTT. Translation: CASSLVGQRAGELFF.

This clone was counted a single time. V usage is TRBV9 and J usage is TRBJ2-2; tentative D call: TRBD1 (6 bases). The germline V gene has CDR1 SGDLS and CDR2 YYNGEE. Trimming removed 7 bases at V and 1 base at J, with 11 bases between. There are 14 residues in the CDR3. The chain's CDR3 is CASQTGQNTGELFF. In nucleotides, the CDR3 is TGTGCCAGCCAGACAGGACAGAACACCGGGGAGCTGTTTTTT.

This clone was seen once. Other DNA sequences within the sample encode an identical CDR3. CDR3 DNA: TGTGCCAGCAGCGTAGGAAGATCCAACACTGAAGCTTTCTTT. It specifies CASSVGRSNTEAFF. The chain couples TRBV9 to TRBJ1-1; D gene ambiguous. The CDR3 totals 14 residues. CDR1 SGDLS and CDR2 YYNGEE come from the germline V gene. Trimming shortened V by 0 bases and J by 2 bases, and 8 bases separated the two germline ends.

CDR3 DNA sequence: TGTGCCAGCAGTTACCGAAAGGGGGAGGGAGACTACGAGCAGTACTTC. Protein product: CASSYRKGEGDYEQYF. The chain uses TRBV6-5 and TRBJ2-7; a weak D match, TRBD2 (7 bases). The CDR3 contains 16 residues. V lost 2 bases and J 3 bases, leaving 17 bases between the germline ends. CDR1 MNHEY and CDR2 SVGAGI come from the germline V gene.